Presented here are 15 T cell receptor beta chains from one specimen sequenced in a study of T cell responses to AZD1222 COVID-19 vaccine (dated by TCRdb to the early 2020s). The time point label here, explained by the study, means: baseline before first vaccination. Library prep was done by the immunoSEQ multiplex PCR assay. TCRdb holds this immuneACCESS table with in-frame rearrangements only. Some clones are missing; in checked studies, unresolved V genes explain under half, and the rest has no known cause. In all, the sample holds 80,000 to 95,000 clones, and around 90% of those were seen once. Roughly 4.9% of the sample lies in the top ten. The sample consisted of peripheral blood, taken on day 0 of AZD1222 vaccination. The receptors stem from an adult in good health.

This clone occurred once. This chain connects TRBV19 to TRBJ1-2, with D tentatively TRBD1 (5 bases). This CDR3 has 14 residues. V was pared by 5 bases and J by 4 bases, with 14 bases between. CDR1 LNHDA and CDR2 SQIVND come from the germline V gene (reference sequence). The CDR3: CASSLAGPSYGYTF. CDR3 nucleotide sequence: TGTGCCAGTAGTCTGGCAGGGCCGAGCTATGGCTACACCTTC.

This chain connects TRBV19 to TRBJ1-5; unclear D gene. Trimming shortened V by 10 bases and J by 2 bases, and 12 bases separated the two germline ends. In germline, CDR1 is LNHDA, CDR2 SQIVND (reference sequence). This CDR3 contains 13 residues. CDR3 loop: CATQPQGNQPQHF. The CDR3 DNA reads TGTGCCACCCAACCTCAAGGCAATCAGCCCCAGCATTTT.

The chain has TRBV14 and TRBJ1-2, with D tentatively TRBD1 (5 bases). Trimming removed 3 bases at V and 2 bases at J, with 7 bases between. This CDR3 has 13 amino acids. The V gene's germline CDR1 is SGHDN and CDR2 FVKESK. This chain's CDR3 is CASSQGRNYGYTF. CDR3 sequence (DNA): TGTGCCAGCAGCCAGGGACGGAACTATGGCTACACCTTC. The full variable domain, rest sourced from reference TRBV14 and TRBJ1-2, is EAGVTQFPSHSVIEKGQTVTLRCDPISGHDNLYWYRRVMGKEIKFLLHFVKESKQDESGMPNNRFLAERTGGTYSTLKVQPAELEDSGVYFCASSQGRNYGYTFGSGTRLTVV.

V gene TRBV11-2 combines with J gene TRBJ2-1; 8 bases line up with TRBD2. Unmatched junction bases numbered 9, after V lost 1 base and J lost 7 bases. Germline V lookup: CDR1 SGHAT, CDR2 FQNNGV. This CDR3 has 16 amino acids. The CDR3 is CASSLVLAGPRNEQFF. The CDR3 bases are TGTGCCAGCAGCTTAGTTTTAGCGGGACCCCGGAATGAGCAGTTCTTC.

This clone was seen only a few times. The chain recombines TRBV6-5 with TRBJ2-7; D might be TRBD1 or TRBD2, each matching 5 bases. V was clipped by 10 bases and J by 2 bases, with 15 bases between them. CDR1 is MNHEY, CDR2 SVGAGI, per germline. This CDR3 comprises 13 residues. The CDR3 region is CAITRDGTYEQYF. Written as DNA, the CDR3 is TGTGCCATCACTCGGGACGGGACCTACGAGCAGTACTTC.

CDR3 coding DNA: TGTGCCAGTAGTAAGAGGCCTAGCGGGAGCTCTGGGGCCAACGTCCTGACTTTC. Its translation: CASSKRPSGSSGANVLTF. The chain uses TRBV19 and TRBJ2-6, with TRBD2 identical over 10 bases. V lost 4 bases and J lost 0; bases outside the gene matches: 6. Germline V gives CDR1 LNHDA, CDR2 SQIVND (reference sequence). The CDR3 spans 18 residues.

The V call is TRBV9, the J call TRBJ1-2, with TRBD1 as a possible D gene (6 bases). There are 17 residues in the CDR3. Germline V gene lookup returns CDR1 SGDLS and CDR2 YYNGEE. Trimming stripped 0 bases from V and 1 base from J, with 16 bases between. The CDR3 nucleotides are TGTGCCAGCAGCGTAGACTCCAGCCGGGGGCGTAACTATGGCTACACCTTC. This encodes CASSVDSSRGRNYGYTF.

This clone was found once. The rearrangement links TRBV7-8 to TRBJ1-5; D remains ambiguous. Trimming stripped 5 bases from V and 9 bases from J, with 20 bases between. The CDR3 runs to 15 residues. The V gene's germline CDR1 is SGHVS and CDR2 FQNEAQ. This chain's CDR3 is CASSQGRSGVRPQHF. The CDR3 DNA sequence: TGTGCCAGCAGCCAAGGGAGATCGGGAGTGCGGCCCCAGCATTTT.

This rearrangement joins TRBV9 to TRBJ2-7, with 8 bases that match TRBD1. This CDR3 contains 18 residues. Germline CDR1 SGDLS, CDR2 YYNGEE. Losses at the gene ends were 2 bases for V and 2 bases for J; bases not matched to a gene: 15. The CDR3 sequence is CASSVGLNSGTGTYEQYF. The CDR3 nucleotides read TGTGCCAGCAGCGTTGGACTAAACTCCGGGACAGGAACCTACGAGCAGTACTTC.

J is TRBJ2-7 and V is TRBV5-5, with D tentatively TRBD2 (7 bases). The CDR3 has 15 amino acids. Deletions cut 4 bases from V and 2 bases from J, with 16 bases between. Germline V gene sequence: CDR1 SGHKS, CDR2 YYEKEE (reference sequence). CDR3 sequence reads: CASSRGGVPPYEQYF. CDR3 sequence (DNA): TGTGCCAGCAGCAGGGGGGGGGTTCCCCCCTACGAGCAGTACTTC.

The chain uses TRBV6-5 and TRBJ1-6, with 7 bases that match TRBD1. Per the germline V gene, CDR1 is MNHEY and CDR2 is SVGAGI. The J segment lost 10 bases and the V segment lost 2 bases, leaving 8 bases of the junction unmatched. The length of the CDR3 is 15 residues. CDR3 loop: CASSYVGRGLSPLHF. CDR3 sequence (DNA): TGTGCCAGCAGTTACGTGGGCAGGGGGTTGTCACCCCTCCACTTT.

In DNA form, the CDR3 reads TGTGCCAGCAGCCAGGGGACTAGCGGCCAAGAGACCCAGTACTTC. This codes for CASSQGTSGQETQYF. This sequence joins TRBV3-1 (or the pseudogene TRBV3-2) and TRBJ2-5, with 11 bases fitting TRBD2. The germline V gene has CDR1 LGHDT and CDR2 YNNKEL (reference sequence). The CDR3 extends over 15 amino acids. With V trimmed by 3 bases and J by 1 base, 1 base remained unmatched.

This clone was seen a single time. This rearrangement joins TRBV7-2 to TRBJ2-7; D possibly uses TRBD1 or TRBD2 (6 bases each). CDR1 SGHTA and CDR2 FQGNSA come from the germline V gene. V was trimmed by 2 bases and J by 3 bases, leaving 14 bases between them. The CDR3 extends over 15 amino acids. CDR3 residues: CASSLTGGEGYEQYF. CDR3 bases: TGTGCCAGCAGCTTAACCGGGGGCGAGGGCTACGAGCAGTACTTC.

This clone was seen only a few times. This chain joins TRBV4-1 and TRBJ1-1, with a tentative D call TRBD1 (5 bases). The V gene's germline CDR1 is MGHRA and CDR2 YSYEKL. V was trimmed by 4 bases and J by 1 base, leaving 13 bases between them. The length of the CDR3 is 15 residues. CDR3 in DNA: TGCGCCAGCAGCCCCACCGGGGGGGGGAACACTGAAGCTTTCTTT. It yields the protein CASSPTGGGNTEAFF.

The V and J genes are TRBV2 and TRBJ1-2; D unclear. Trimming removed 4 bases at V and 4 bases at J, with 7 bases between. Germline CDR1 reads SNHLY; CDR2 reads FYNNEI. The CDR3 contains 12 residues. CDR3 in DNA: TGTGCCAGCAGTGCGGACTTCTATGGCTACACCTTC. Protein sequence: CASSADFYGYTF.